This T cell receptor beta chain originates from a study of cytomegalovirus exposure and HLA in healthy donors. The wider study: Early on, a data release was issued that held roughly 86 million unique TCRs from HLA-typed donors. Overall study findings and caveats: A missense variant in DCLRE1C was later tied to TCR beta V- and J-gene trimming. Earlier analysis yielded a pattern in which most TCR beta V segments were productive about 90% or about 30% of the time. Among the sequence variants, a highly shared cluster was likely an artifact of sequencing.

The V segment lost 5 bases and the J segment 5 bases; nucleotides outside the gene matches: 10. The CDR3 extends over 16 amino acids. Germline assignment: CDR1 SGHAT and CDR2 FQNNGV. The PCR used 60 Vbeta and 13 Jbeta primers. Clones were read by immunoSEQ multiplex PCR, and TCRdb kept only the in-frame ones, dropping some. Counted here are around 150,000 clones, 79% occurring once; the ten biggest clones make up 6% to 6.5%. In regard to this clone: Its antigen is as yet unknown.

The V and J genes are TRBV11-2 and TRBJ2-5; 11 bases line up with TRBD1. The TCR was taken from a man over 45 in good health and CMV-seropositive. Sequencing was carried out using PBMCs. In DNA form, the CDR3 reads TGTGCCAGCAGCGAAACTCGGACAGGGGGCTTGGAGACCCAGTACTTC. It yields the protein CASSETRTGGLETQYF.